The clone carrying this TCR beta chain was recorded many times. Its specificity is unknown. The CDR3 consists of 13 residues. Germline V gene sequence: CDR1 WSHSY, CDR2 SAAADI. Trimming took 10 bases from V and 2 from J, leaving 14 bases between them. The sample comes from a study of identical twins. Overall study results and limits: Twins' excess sharing was less marked for out-of-frame beta sequences.

TCRdb processed the 5' RACE reads anew with MiXCR; each CDR3 protein has one entry. This table has over 550,000 distinct CDR3 sequences, roughly 6.6% appearing once. These data also formed part of another study, on yellow fever vaccine responses in identical twins.

What was sequenced was PBMCs. The sequence derives from a woman aged 18-35 years in good health. The rearrangement links TRBV10-2 to TRBJ1-1; no firm D call. In DNA form, the CDR3 reads TGCGCCACTACGCGACCAGGAAACACTGAAGCTTTCTTT. It encodes CATTRPGNTEAFF.